This passage covers 2 T cell receptor beta chains from one sample sequenced in a study of cytomegalovirus exposure and HLA in healthy donors. A multiplex PCR was run with 60 Vbeta primers and 13 Jbeta primers. Assay: immunoSEQ multiplex PCR; the TCRdb copy retains only in-frame clones and omits some. This listing includes 35,000 to 45,000 clones. The sequencing input was PBMCs. The receptors derive from a man aged 30 to 45 in good health and CMV-seronegative.

The rearrangement joins TRBV9 to TRBJ2-7; 7 nucleotides match TRBD1. J was trimmed by 6 bases and V by 4 bases; bases with no gene match: 16. Germline CDR1 is SGDLS and CDR2 is YYNGEE. The CDR3 contains 16 residues. The CDR3 DNA sequence: TGTGCCAGCAGCCCCGAGGGGGACAGACTTTTTTTCGAGCAGTACTTC. Protein product: CASSPEGDRLFFEQYF. Together with reference TRBV9 and TRBJ2-7, the CDR3 gives the full variable domain: DSGVTQTPKHLITATGQRVTLRCSPRSGDLSVYWYQQSLDQGLQFLIQYYNGEERAKGNILERFSAQQFPDLHSELNLSSLELGDSALYFCASSPEGDRLFFEQYFGPGTRLTVT.

The chain is built from TRBV29-1 and TRBJ1-2, with 7 bases identical to TRBD1. Looked up from germline, CDR1 is SQVTM and CDR2 is ANQGSEA. The ends lost 6 bases at V and 5 bases at J; junction bases unmatched: 12. The CDR3 spans 14 residues. In DNA, the CDR3 is TGCAGCGTGGCGGAGCCCCAGGGGGGATATGGCTACACCTTC. It translates to CSVAEPQGGYGYTF.